This is a list of T cell receptor beta chains from one sample in a study of cytomegalovirus exposure and HLA in healthy donors. Profiling relied on immunoSEQ multiplex PCR, and the TCRdb table lists in-frame clones only, not all of them. The table includes more than 150,000 clones, around 85% detected once. The material sequenced was PBMCs. These receptors all come from a man aged 45 to 65 in good health and CMV-seropositive. CDR3s include the opening cysteine and the closing phenylalanine or tryptophan. D genes are given only for firm matches. Size is omitted from some rows. Given values are once, few, many or a class for expanded clones.

>.|TRBV28|TRBJ2-1|.
TGTGCCAGCAGCCGCATGAGTACCTACAATGAGCAGTTCTTC
CASSRMSTYNEQFF
>.|TRBV10-3|TRBJ2-7|.
TGTGCCATCAGCCGCGGGACTGCTAACGAGCAGTACTTC
CAISRGTANEQYF
>few|TRBV4-2|TRBJ2-3|TRBD2
TGTGCCAGCAGCCCTGGGGGGGGGACAGATACGCAGTATTTT
CASSPGGGTDTQYF
>.|TRBV5-1|TRBJ2-5|TRBD2
TGCGCCAGCAGCTCCATCCACTCAGCGGGAAGGCAAGAGACCCAGTACTTC
CASSSIHSAGRQETQYF
>once|TRBV5-4|TRBJ2-1|TRBD1
TGTGCCAGCAGCCCCCGGGACAGGAGCTACAATGAGCAGTTCTTC
CASSPRDRSYNEQFF
>once|TRBV2|TRBJ2-7|.
TGTGCCAGCAGTGAAGGGACTATCCCCCAGTACTTC
CASSEGTIPQYF
>.|TRBV18|TRBJ1-2|.
TGTGCCAGCTCACCACCAAGGGGGACGGAGAACTATGGCTACACCTTC
CASSPPRGTENYGYTF
>.|TRBV21-1|TRBJ2-5|.
TGTGCCAGCAGCAATCCCCCGACAGGGAAAGAGACCCAGTACTTC
CASSNPPTGKETQYF
>.|TRBV28|TRBJ1-1|TRBD1
TGTGCCAGCAGTTCGCTCGGGACAGGGAGGGGGAACACTGAAGCTTTCTTT
CASSSLGTGRGNTEAFF
>few|TRBV6-6|TRBJ2-7|TRBD1
TGTGCCAGCGCCACACAGGGGGCCTATTACGAGCAGTACTTC
CASATQGAYYEQYF
>.|TRBV19|TRBJ1-1|.
TGTGCCAGTGGAGGAATGAACACTGAAGCTTTCTTT
CASGGMNTEAFF
>.|TRBV5-1|TRBJ2-7|.
TGCGCCAGCAGCGTGACAGTTGGGGACTACGAGCAGTACTTC
CASSVTVGDYEQYF
>.|TRBV10-3|TRBJ2-7|.
TGTGCCATCGGTAAAGGGGGGGCCGCCGAGCAGTACTTC
CAIGKGGAAEQYF
>.|TRBV14|TRBJ1-1|.
TGTGCCAGCAGCCAAGCTCGGTTTCCCTACACTGAAGCTTTCTTT
CASSQARFPYTEAFF
>.|TRBV5-1|TRBJ2-1|.
TGCGCCAGCAGCTTGGGACAGCCTGGGGATGAGCAGTTCTTC
CASSLGQPGDEQFF
>.|TRBV6-5|TRBJ1-3|.
TGTGCCAGCAGCCGCGGGGATAGGGCTGGAAACACCATATATTTT
CASSRGDRAGNTIYF